The 20 T cell receptor beta chains given below trace back to one sample, sequenced in a study of T cells after posttransplantation cyclophosphamide. The assay was immunoSEQ multiplex PCR, and TCRdb's table has in-frame clones only and misses some. The data show about 37,000 clones, with none appearing a single time. Sequenced input: PBMCs. All receptors come from a man aged 25 to 45 in good health and a related stem cell transplant donor.

Many counts were recorded for this clone. This rearrangement joins TRBV18 to TRBJ1-1; 11 bases agree with TRBD1. V lost 3 bases and J lost 6; bases outside the gene matches: 6. This CDR3 contains 15 residues. Germline lookup yields CDR1 KGHSH and CDR2 LQKENI. The DNA of the CDR3 is TGTGCCAGCTCACCTCGGACAGGGGGCTTCCCTGAAGCTTTCTTT. The encoded protein is CASSPRTGGFPEAFF.

Ten or more counts support this clone. The chain joins TRBV5-4 to TRBJ1-2, with D possibly TRBD1 on 6 matching bases. Looked up from germline, CDR1 is SGHNT and CDR2 is YYREEE (reference sequence). The CDR3 length is 14 residues. The ends were cut back, 3 bases at V and 4 bases at J, with 13 bases in the middle. CDR3 coding DNA: TGTGCCAGCAGCTCCCGACAGGCGGGCTATGGCTACACCTTC. Translated: CASSSRQAGYGYTF.

In its sample, this clone was seen many times. V usage is TRBV9 and J usage is TRBJ2-7, with D perhaps matching TRBD2 (6 bases). V shed 4 bases and J shed 1 base, with 15 bases lying between them. This CDR3 spans 15 amino acids. The germline CDR1 and CDR2 sequences are SGDLS and YYNGEE. The DNA for the CDR3 is TGTGCCAGCAGCTTTTTAGCGGAACCTTCCTACGAGCAGTACTTC. It translates to CASSFLAEPSYEQYF.

This clone appeared many times. V is TRBV7-9 and J is TRBJ2-7, with TRBD2 matching 7 bases. The V segment lost 2 bases and the J segment 6 bases; nucleotides outside the gene matches: 1. There are 12 residues in the CDR3. Germline loops: CDR1 SEHNR, CDR2 FQNEAQ (reference sequence). CDR3 nucleotide sequence: TGTGCCAGCAGCTTAAGCGGGATCGAGCAGTACTTC. Its translation: CASSLSGIEQYF.

The table lists this clone with many counts. The J gene is TRBJ1-2, the V gene TRBV18; 9 nucleotides line up with TRBD1. Germline V gene data show CDR1 as KGHSH and CDR2 as LQKENI. The CDR3 extends over 16 amino acids. V lost 3 bases to trimming and J lost 6 bases; unmatched junction nucleotides: 11. CDR3 amino acids: CASSPPGAQGANGYTF. The CDR3 DNA reads TGTGCCAGCTCACCCCCGGGAGCACAGGGGGCGAATGGCTACACCTTC.

This clone was recorded many times. CDR3 DNA: TGTGCCAGCAGCTTAGGGACTACCCTCCCCTACGAGCAGTACTTC. Translated: CASSLGTTLPYEQYF. The chain carries TRBV7-2 and TRBJ2-7; D is perhaps TRBD2 (6 bases). Germline assignment: CDR1 SGHTA and CDR2 FQGNSA. The V end was cut by 1 base, the J end by 2 bases, with 12 bases between. The CDR3 runs to 15 residues.

This clone has a count of ten or more. The chain joins TRBV5-1 to TRBJ2-7; 8 bases match TRBD2. The CDR3 loop spans 14 amino acids. The J segment lost 5 bases and the V segment lost 0 bases, leaving 4 bases of the junction unmatched. The V gene's germline CDR1 is SGHRS and CDR2 YFSETQ. CDR3 DNA sequence: TGCGCCAGCAGCTTGGCAGCGGGGGTGGACGAGCAGTACTTC. Encoded protein: CASSLAAGVDEQYF.

The chain carries TRBV28 and TRBJ2-5; TRBD2 matches at 12 bases. V shed 2 bases, J shed 2 bases, and the junction held 9 bases outside the gene matches. The CDR3 is 18 residues long. The V gene's germline CDR1 is MDHEN and CDR2 SYDVKM. The CDR3 coding sequence is TGTGCCAGCAGTTTAGCCCCTCTAGCGGGGGGGTTACAAGAGACCCAGTACTTC. Translated, it gives CASSLAPLAGGLQETQYF.

In its sample, this clone was seen many times. The genes are TRBV19 and TRBJ1-1, with TRBD1 matching over 7 bases. Germline-derived CDR1 and CDR2 are LNHDA and SQIVND (reference sequence). This CDR3 region has 14 residues. V dropped 6 bases and J dropped 4; count of bases not matched to a gene: 8. CDR3 amino acids: CASRLQGRVTEAFF. The CDR3 DNA is TGTGCCAGTAGGCTACAGGGGAGGGTCACTGAAGCTTTCTTT.

Ten or more counts support this clone. The chain joins TRBV19 to TRBJ1-5; D is possibly TRBD1 (6 bases). Trimming took off 6 bases at V and 4 bases at J, with 10 bases between the two ends. The CDR3 consists of 13 residues. Germline CDR1 reads LNHDA; CDR2 reads SQIVND (reference sequence). As DNA, the CDR3 is TGTGCCAGTAGGGTCACAGGGAATCAGCCCCAGCATTTT. Translated: CASRVTGNQPQHF.

This clone was seen many times. This chain joins TRBV6-4 and TRBJ2-3; 7 bases line up with TRBD2. Germline lookup yields CDR1 MRHNA and CDR2 SNTAGT. The CDR3 is made up of 14 amino acids. V gave up 2 bases and J gave up 4 bases; unmatched junction bases: 3. The CDR3 is CASSDSGLADTQYF. The CDR3 DNA reads as TGTGCCAGCAGTGACAGCGGACTAGCAGATACGCAGTATTTT.

This clone was seen at least ten times. This CDR3 is also generated by other DNA sequences in the sample. This chain connects TRBV6-5 to TRBJ1-2, with 9 positions matching TRBD1. The CDR3 runs 13 residues. CDR1 is MNHEY, CDR2 SVGAGI, per germline. Trimming cost V 3 bases and J 6 bases; bases outside gene matches: 2. CDR3 in amino acids: CASSYGTGNGYTF. The CDR3 coding sequence is TGTGCCAGCAGTTATGGGACAGGGAATGGCTACACCTTC.

This clone was counted at least ten times. DNA for the CDR3: TGTGCCAGCAGCTTGGGACGGGACTTCACAGATACGCAGTATTTT. Its protein is CASSLGRDFTDTQYF. This chain links TRBV11-2 with TRBJ2-3; D is possibly TRBD2 (6 bases). Germline V gives CDR1 SGHAT, CDR2 FQNNGV. The CDR3 spans 15 residues. The V end was cut by 3 bases, the J end by 2 bases, with 12 bases between.

This clone was seen repeatedly, ten times or more. J is TRBJ1-2 and V is TRBV19, with TRBD1 identical over 7 bases. In germline, CDR1 is LNHDA, CDR2 SQIVND (reference sequence). V shed 6 bases and J 6 bases; nucleotides not matched to a gene: 7. This CDR3 region has 13 residues. Here the CDR3 reads CASRDRRLDGYTF. Written as DNA, the CDR3 is TGTGCCAGTAGGGACAGGAGGTTGGATGGCTACACCTTC.

A few counts support this clone. The V and J genes are TRBV29-1 and TRBJ2-1; 7 nucleotides line up with TRBD1. Trimming at V came to 4 bases and at J to 2 bases, leaving 8 bases not matched to a gene. Germline CDR1 SQVTM, CDR2 ANQGSEA. The CDR3 sequence is 15 residues long. The CDR3 DNA is TGCAGCGTTGCCCCTCCCGGGACAGCCTACAATGAGCAGTTCTTC. This sequence encodes CSVAPPGTAYNEQFF.

This clone appeared a few times. The chain is built from TRBV5-1 and TRBJ2-2; possible D gene TRBD1, 5 bases. Trimming stripped 7 bases from V and 0 bases from J, with 13 bases between. The CDR3 contains 15 residues. Germline-derived CDR1 and CDR2 are SGHRS and YFSETQ. In DNA form, the CDR3 reads TGCGCCAGCGGCCCGTCGACAGCGAACACCGGGGAGCTGTTTTTT. This encodes CASGPSTANTGELFF.

The table lists this clone with many counts. The genes are TRBV5-4 and TRBJ1-1; D is perhaps TRBD1 (6 bases). The length of the CDR3 is 13 residues. Germline V CDR1 and CDR2: SGHNT, YYREEE (reference sequence). V was clipped by 0 bases and J by 4 bases, with 7 bases between them. For the CDR3, the DNA is TGTGCCAGCAGCTTGGTGGGGGCCACTGAAGCTTTCTTT. The encoded protein is CASSLVGATEAFF.

The table lists this clone with a few counts. The chain links TRBV5-1 to TRBJ2-3; TRBD1 aligns across 8 bases. Unmatched junction bases numbered 4, after V lost 3 bases and J lost 4 bases. This CDR3 contains 14 residues. CDR1 is SGHRS and CDR2 is YFSETQ in the germline V gene. CDR3 sequence reads: CASSSRGRSDTQYF. In nucleotides, the CDR3 is TGCGCCAGCAGCTCCAGGGGGCGGTCAGATACGCAGTATTTT.

In its sample, this clone was seen many times. The chain recombines TRBV15 with TRBJ2-4; 7 nucleotides agree with TRBD1. CDR3 length: 19 residues. CDR1 and CDR2 (germline): LNHNV, YYDKDF (reference sequence). Trimming at V came to 0 bases and at J to 6 bases, leaving 17 bases not matched to a gene. CDR3 loop: CATSREALSYGRQGNIQYF. CDR3 nucleotide sequence: TGTGCCACCAGCAGAGAGGCATTATCTTACGGCCGACAGGGAAACATTCAGTACTTC.

This clone has ten or more counts. The gene calls are TRBV5-1 and TRBJ2-7; 10 bases agree with TRBD1. CDR1 and CDR2 (germline): SGHRS, YFSETQ. Unmatched junction bases numbered 5, after V lost 2 bases and J lost 6 bases. This CDR3 region has 14 residues. The CDR3 loop is CASSLDRGQGEQYF. The CDR3 nucleotides read TGCGCCAGCAGCTTAGACAGGGGGCAAGGCGAGCAGTACTTC.